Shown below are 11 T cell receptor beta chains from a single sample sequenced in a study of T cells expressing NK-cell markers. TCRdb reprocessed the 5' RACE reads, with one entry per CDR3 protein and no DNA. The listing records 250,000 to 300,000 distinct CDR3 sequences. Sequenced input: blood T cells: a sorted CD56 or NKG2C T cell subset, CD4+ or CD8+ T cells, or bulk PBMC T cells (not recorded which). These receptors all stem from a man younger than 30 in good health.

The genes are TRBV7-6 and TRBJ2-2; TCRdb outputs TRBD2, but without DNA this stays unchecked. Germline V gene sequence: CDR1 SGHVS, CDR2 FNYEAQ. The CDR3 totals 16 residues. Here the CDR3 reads CASSFASGSATGELFF.

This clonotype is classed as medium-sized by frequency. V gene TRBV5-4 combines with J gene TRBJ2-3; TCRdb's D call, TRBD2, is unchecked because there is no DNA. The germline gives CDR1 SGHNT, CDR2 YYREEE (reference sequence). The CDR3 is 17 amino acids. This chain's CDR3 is CASSPARPQSSTDTQYF.

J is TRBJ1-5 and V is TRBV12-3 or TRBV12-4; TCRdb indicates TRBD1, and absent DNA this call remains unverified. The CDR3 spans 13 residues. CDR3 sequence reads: CASSPQGIQPQHF.

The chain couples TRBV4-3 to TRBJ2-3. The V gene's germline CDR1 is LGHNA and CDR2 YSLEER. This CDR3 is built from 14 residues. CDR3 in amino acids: CASSRSETTDTQYF.

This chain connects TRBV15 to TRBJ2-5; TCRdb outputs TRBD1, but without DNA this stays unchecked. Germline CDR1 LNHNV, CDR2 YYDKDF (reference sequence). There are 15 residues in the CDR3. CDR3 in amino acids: CATSNTAGTGETQYF.

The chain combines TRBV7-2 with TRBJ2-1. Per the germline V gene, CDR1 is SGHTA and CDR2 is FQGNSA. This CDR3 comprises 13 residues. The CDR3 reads CASRLATNNEQFF.

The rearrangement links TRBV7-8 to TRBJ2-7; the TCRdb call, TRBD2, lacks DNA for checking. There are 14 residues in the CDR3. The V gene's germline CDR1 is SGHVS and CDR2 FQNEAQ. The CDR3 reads CASSLPGLPYEQYF.

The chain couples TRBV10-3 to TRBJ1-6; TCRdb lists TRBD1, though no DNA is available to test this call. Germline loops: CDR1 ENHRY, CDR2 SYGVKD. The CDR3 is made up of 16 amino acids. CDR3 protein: CAIRDPRSSYNSPLHF.

This CDR3 reads CASSLGGTGGRPYQETQYF. The rearrangement uses TRBV7-9 and TRBJ2-5; no DNA is available, so the TRBD1 call from TCRdb remains unchecked. The CDR3 covers 19 residues. In germline, CDR1 is SEHNR, CDR2 FQNEAQ (reference sequence).

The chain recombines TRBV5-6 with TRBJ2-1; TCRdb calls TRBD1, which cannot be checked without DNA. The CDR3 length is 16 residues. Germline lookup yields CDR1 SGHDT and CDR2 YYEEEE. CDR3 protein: CASSSARGLSYNEQFF.

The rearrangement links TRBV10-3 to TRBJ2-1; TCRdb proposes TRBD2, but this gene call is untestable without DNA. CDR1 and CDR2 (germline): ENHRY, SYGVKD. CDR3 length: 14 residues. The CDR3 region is CAAAEGLPGNEQFF.